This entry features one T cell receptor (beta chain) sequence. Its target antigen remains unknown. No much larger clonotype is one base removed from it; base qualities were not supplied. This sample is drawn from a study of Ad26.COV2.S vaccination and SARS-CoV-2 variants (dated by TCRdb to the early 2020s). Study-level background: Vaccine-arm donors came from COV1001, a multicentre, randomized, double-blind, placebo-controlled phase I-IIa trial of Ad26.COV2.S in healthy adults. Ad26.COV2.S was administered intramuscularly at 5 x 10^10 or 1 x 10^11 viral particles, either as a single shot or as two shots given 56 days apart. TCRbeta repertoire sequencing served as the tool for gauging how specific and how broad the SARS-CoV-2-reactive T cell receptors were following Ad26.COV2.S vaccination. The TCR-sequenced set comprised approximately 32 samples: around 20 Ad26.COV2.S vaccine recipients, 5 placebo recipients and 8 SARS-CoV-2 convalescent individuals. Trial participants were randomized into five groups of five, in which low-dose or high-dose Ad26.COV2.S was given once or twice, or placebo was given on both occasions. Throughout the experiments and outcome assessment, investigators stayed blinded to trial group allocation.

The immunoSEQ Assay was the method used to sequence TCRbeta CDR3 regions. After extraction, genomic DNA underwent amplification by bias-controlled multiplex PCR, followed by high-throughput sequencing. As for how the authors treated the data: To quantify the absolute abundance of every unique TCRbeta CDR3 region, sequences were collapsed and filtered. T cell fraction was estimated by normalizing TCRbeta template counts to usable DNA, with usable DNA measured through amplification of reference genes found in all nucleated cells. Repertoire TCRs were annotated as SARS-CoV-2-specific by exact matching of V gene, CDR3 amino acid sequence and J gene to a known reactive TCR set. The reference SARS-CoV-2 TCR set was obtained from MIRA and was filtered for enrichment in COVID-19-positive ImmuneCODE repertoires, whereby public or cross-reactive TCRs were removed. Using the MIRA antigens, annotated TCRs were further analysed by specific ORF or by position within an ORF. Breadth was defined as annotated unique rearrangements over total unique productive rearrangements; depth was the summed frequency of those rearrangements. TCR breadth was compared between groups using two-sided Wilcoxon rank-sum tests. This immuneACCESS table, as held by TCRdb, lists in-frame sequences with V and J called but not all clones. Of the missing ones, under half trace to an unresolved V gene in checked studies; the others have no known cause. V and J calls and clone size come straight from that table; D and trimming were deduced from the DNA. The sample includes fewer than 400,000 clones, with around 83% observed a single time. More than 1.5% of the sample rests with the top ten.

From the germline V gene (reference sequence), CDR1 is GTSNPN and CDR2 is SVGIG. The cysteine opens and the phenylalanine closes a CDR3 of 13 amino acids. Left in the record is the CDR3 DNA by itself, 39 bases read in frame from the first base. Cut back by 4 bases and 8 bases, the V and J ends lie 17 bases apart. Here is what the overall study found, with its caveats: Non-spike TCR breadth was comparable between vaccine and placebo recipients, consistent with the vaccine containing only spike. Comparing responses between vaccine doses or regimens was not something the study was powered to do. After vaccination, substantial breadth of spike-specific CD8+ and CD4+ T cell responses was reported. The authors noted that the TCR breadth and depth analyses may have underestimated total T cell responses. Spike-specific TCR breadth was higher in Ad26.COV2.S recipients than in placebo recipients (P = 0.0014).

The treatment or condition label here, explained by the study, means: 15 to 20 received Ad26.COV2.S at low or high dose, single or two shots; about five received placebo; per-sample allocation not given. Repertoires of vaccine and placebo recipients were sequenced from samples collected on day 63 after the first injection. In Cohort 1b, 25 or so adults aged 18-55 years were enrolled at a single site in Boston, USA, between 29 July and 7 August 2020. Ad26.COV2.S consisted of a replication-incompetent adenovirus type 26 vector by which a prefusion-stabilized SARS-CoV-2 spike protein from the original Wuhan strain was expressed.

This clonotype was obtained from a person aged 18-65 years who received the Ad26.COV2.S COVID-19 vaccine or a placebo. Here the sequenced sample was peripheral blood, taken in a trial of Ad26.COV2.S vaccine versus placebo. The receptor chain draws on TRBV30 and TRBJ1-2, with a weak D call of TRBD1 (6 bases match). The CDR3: CAWTLVGGLGYTF. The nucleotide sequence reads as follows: TGTGCCTGGACCCTGGTGGGGGGGCTGGGCTACACCTTC.